Shown below are 32 T cell receptor beta chains from a single sample sequenced in a study of blood T cell repertoires in COVID-19. Assay: immunoSEQ multiplex PCR; the TCRdb copy retains only in-frame clones and omits some. The profile shows some 91,000 clones, about nine tenths of them singletons. The sample was peripheral blood. The receptors shown here come from a man aged 60 to 69 with acute or convalescent COVID-19.

This rearrangement joins TRBV5-1 to TRBJ1-1; a weak D match, TRBD1 (6 bases). V was clipped by 3 bases and J by 4 bases, with 13 bases between them. Germline CDR1 and CDR2: SGHRS and YFSETQ. CDR3 length: 14 amino acids. The CDR3 nucleotides read TGCGCCAGCAGCTCCAAACAGGGCCCCACTGAAGCTTTCTTT. Translated: CASSSKQGPTEAFF.

The chain links TRBV19 to TRBJ1-2; D is uncertain. V was cut by 4 bases and J by 1 base, with 13 bases left in between. The V gene's germline CDR1 is LNHDA and CDR2 SQIVND (reference sequence). The length of the CDR3 is 15 residues. In DNA, the CDR3 is TGTGCCAGTAGTAACCCGGGAGGTTATAACTATGGCTACACCTTC. Protein: CASSNPGGYNYGYTF.

V gene TRBV4-1 combines with J gene TRBJ1-4, with TRBD1 as a possible D gene (5 bases). Deletions cut 1 base from V and 8 bases from J, with 11 bases between. This CDR3 has 14 residues. From germline, CDR1 is MGHRA and CDR2 YSYEKL. The CDR3 here is CASSQGRVREKLFF. For the CDR3, the DNA is TGCGCCAGCAGCCAAGGCAGGGTTCGAGAAAAACTGTTTTTT.

The J gene is TRBJ2-3, the V gene TRBV4-2; tentative D call: TRBD2 (6 bases). The germline gives CDR1 LGHNA, CDR2 YNFKEQ. The CDR3 loop spans 16 amino acids. Between the trimmed V and J ends, which lost 4 bases and 7 bases, there was a span of 21 bases. The CDR3 loop reads CASSPGVGENTNTQYF. CDR3 bases: TGTGCCAGCAGCCCGGGAGTAGGGGAGAATACGAATACGCAGTATTTT.

The V and J genes are TRBV29-1 and TRBJ1-2; 7 nucleotides align to TRBD1. The CDR3 contains 12 residues. Germline CDR1 reads SQVTM; CDR2 reads ANQGSEA. Unmatched junction bases numbered 7, after V lost 4 bases and J lost 8 bases. The CDR3 DNA sequence: TGCAGCGTTGTGACAGGGACGTTCGGCTACACCTTC. Protein: CSVVTGTFGYTF.

This clone has only one observation. The J gene is TRBJ1-3, the V gene TRBV6-1; no clear D gene. The V end lost 0 bases, the J end lost 0 bases, and 9 bases lay between the germline ends. This CDR3 has 16 amino acids. The germline CDR1 and CDR2 sequences are MNHNS and SASEGT. The CDR3 protein is CASSEALRSSGNTIYF. The DNA of the CDR3 is TGTGCCAGCAGTGAAGCGCTGAGATCCTCTGGAAACACCATATATTTT.

The V and J genes are TRBV6-5 and TRBJ2-1; 13 bases are a match to TRBD2. This CDR3 has 15 residues. The trim removed 5 bases at V and 8 bases at J, leaving 6 bases unmatched. Germline assignment: CDR1 MNHEY and CDR2 SVGAGI. The CDR3 sequence: CASSQTSGGAHEQFF. In DNA, the CDR3 is TGTGCCAGCAGTCAAACTAGCGGGGGGGCCCATGAGCAGTTCTTC.

The J gene is TRBJ1-2, the V gene TRBV5-1, with 9 bases aligning to TRBD1. This CDR3 contains 16 residues. The germline CDR1 and CDR2 sequences are SGHRS and YFSETQ. The V gene end was trimmed by 0 bases and the J gene end by 6 bases; junction bases not matched to a gene: 9. The CDR3 coding sequence is TGCGCCAGCAGCTTGGCCTCTATGGGACAGGGAGATGGCTACACCTTC. Translation: CASSLASMGQGDGYTF.

The chain combines TRBV5-1 with TRBJ1-3; 8 nucleotides agree with TRBD1. The junction had 0 bases not matched to a gene; V was cut back by 0 bases and J by 4 bases. The CDR3 is 14 residues long. Germline V lookup: CDR1 SGHRS, CDR2 YFSETQ. The CDR3 is CASSLGQGGNTIYF. The CDR3 DNA sequence: TGCGCCAGCAGCTTGGGACAGGGGGGAAACACCATATATTTT.

J is TRBJ1-1 and V is TRBV19; possible D gene TRBD1, 5 bases. V dropped 4 bases and J dropped 0 bases, with 6 bases sitting between them. This CDR3 has 13 amino acids. Germline CDR1 LNHDA, CDR2 SQIVND (reference sequence). This CDR3 is CASSRQLNTEAFF. In DNA, the CDR3 is TGTGCCAGTAGTAGACAGTTGAACACTGAAGCTTTCTTT.

The chain couples TRBV2 to TRBJ1-2; TRBD1 matches at 9 bases. The CDR3 consists of 13 residues. In germline, CDR1 is SNHLY, CDR2 FYNNEI. V dropped 8 bases and J dropped 7; count of bases not matched to a gene: 8. CDR3 nucleotide sequence: TGTGCCAGCGGACTACAGGGGGCTATTGGCTACACCTTC. Encoded protein: CASGLQGAIGYTF. The full variable domain, with the rest looked up from reference TRBV2 and TRBJ1-2, is EPEVTQTPSHQVTQMGQEVILRCVPISNHLYFYWYRQILGQKVEFLVSFYNNEISEKSEIFDDQFSVERPDGSNFTLKIRSTKLEDSAMYFCASGLQGAIGYTFGSGTRLTVV.

This chain joins TRBV30 and TRBJ1-1; tentatively, D is TRBD1 (6 bases). Germline values: CDR1 GTSNPN, CDR2 SVGIG (reference sequence). The CDR3 extends over 13 amino acids. The ends were cut back, 2 bases at V and 11 bases at J, with 18 bases in the middle. The CDR3 coding sequence is TGTGCCTGGAGTAACGGACAGTCACGGCGGGCTTTCTTT. It translates to CAWSNGQSRRAFF.

The rearrangement links TRBV10-3 to TRBJ1-4, with TRBD1 identical over 7 bases. The CDR3 contains 14 residues. Germline assignment: CDR1 ENHRY and CDR2 SYGVKD. The V gene end was trimmed by 6 bases and the J gene end by 4 bases; junction bases not matched to a gene: 5. CDR3 DNA sequence: TGTGCCATCAGGGGTACAGGGGTTAATGAAAAACTGTTTTTT. It specifies CAIRGTGVNEKLFF.

This chain connects TRBV10-3 to TRBJ1-1; no clear D gene. This CDR3 has 14 residues. Germline CDR1 reads ENHRY; CDR2 reads SYGVKD. Trimming removed 10 bases at V and 3 bases at J, with 18 bases between. The CDR3 coding sequence is TGTGCCACCTCCCCGGAGGTGGATTACACTGAAGCTTTCTTT. It codes for CATSPEVDYTEAFF.

The genes are TRBV5-4 and TRBJ1-1, with no clear D. The CDR3 is 14 residues long. Trimming removed 3 bases from V and 7 bases from J, with 16 bases in between. Germline loops: CDR1 SGHNT, CDR2 YYREEE (reference sequence). For the CDR3, the DNA is TGTGCCAGCAGCTCCAAGGAGCCCCGGGGTGAAGCTTTCTTT. It translates to CASSSKEPRGEAFF.

This clone was seen once. The chain links TRBV15 to TRBJ2-7; 11 nucleotides agree with TRBD1. J gave up 6 bases and V 1 base, and 5 bases lay outside the gene matches. The CDR3 loop spans 15 amino acids. Germline CDR1 and CDR2: LNHNV and YYDKDF (reference sequence). CDR3 nucleotide sequence: TGTGCCACCAGCAGAGGGGACAGGGGGTCCCGCGAGCAGTACGTC. Amino acid sequence: CATSRGDRGSREQYV.

The chain couples TRBV2 to TRBJ2-3, with 11 bases fitting TRBD2. The CDR3 totals 18 residues. The V and J ends lost 6 bases and 3 bases, in that order; junction bases with no gene match: 14. CDR1 and CDR2 (germline): SNHLY, FYNNEI. This chain's CDR3 is CASRGRWLAGGKTDTQYF. In DNA form, the CDR3 reads TGTGCCAGCAGGGGGCGTTGGCTAGCGGGGGGCAAGACAGATACGCAGTATTTT. The whole variable domain, filled in from reference TRBV2 and TRBJ2-3, reads EPEVTQTPSHQVTQMGQEVILRCVPISNHLYFYWYRQILGQKVEFLVSFYNNEISEKSEIFDDQFSVERPDGSNFTLKIRSTKLEDSAMYFCASRGRWLAGGKTDTQYFGPGTRLTVL.

The genes are TRBV11-2 and TRBJ1-1; tentative D call: TRBD1 (5 bases). The CDR3 is 13 residues long. Germline CDR1 is SGHAT and CDR2 is FQNNGV. V dropped 2 bases and J dropped 8 bases, with 12 bases sitting between them. The chain's CDR3 is CASSLRSGGEAFF. CDR3 nucleotides: TGTGCCAGCAGCTTACGATCGGGGGGAGAAGCTTTCTTT.

This clone has just one count. The CDR3 DNA reads TGTGCCAGCTCACCTACCTATGACTCAGGGTTCGACTCTGGAAACACCATATATTTT. This encodes CASSPTYDSGFDSGNTIYF. This chain links TRBV18 with TRBJ1-3; the D gene is possibly TRBD1 (5 bases). Germline CDR1 reads KGHSH; CDR2 reads LQKENI. The V end lost 3 bases, the J end lost 0 bases, and 21 bases lay between the germline ends. This CDR3 has 19 residues. Looking up the rest from reference TRBV18 and TRBJ1-3 gives the full variable domain: NAGVMQNPRHLVRRRGQEARLRCSPMKGHSHVYWYRQLPEEGLKFMVYLQKENIIDESGMPKERFSAEFPKEGPSILRIQQVVRGDSAAYFCASSPTYDSGFDSGNTIYFGEGSWLTVV.

This rearrangement joins TRBV5-1 to TRBJ1-1; weak D call: TRBD1 (6 bases). Trimming shortened V by 9 bases and J by 3 bases, and 21 bases separated the two germline ends. Germline V gene data show CDR1 as SGHRS and CDR2 as YFSETQ. The CDR3 has 15 amino acids. The CDR3 nucleotides read TGCGCCACCTCAGGGGTACCCGGGCCGGACACTGAAGCTTTCTTT. It yields the protein CATSGVPGPDTEAFF.

The V call is TRBV2, the J call TRBJ2-1, with 11 bases matching TRBD2. The CDR3 runs to 15 residues. V gave up 5 bases and J gave up 8 bases; unmatched junction bases: 8. CDR1 is SNHLY and CDR2 is FYNNEI in the germline V gene. This CDR3 reads CASSLSGGAEDEQFF. The CDR3 coding sequence is TGTGCCAGCAGTCTTAGCGGGGGGGCAGAGGATGAGCAGTTCTTC. Supplemented by reference TRBV2 and TRBJ2-1, the full variable domain reads EPEVTQTPSHQVTQMGQEVILRCVPISNHLYFYWYRQILGQKVEFLVSFYNNEISEKSEIFDDQFSVERPDGSNFTLKIRSTKLEDSAMYFCASSLSGGAEDEQFFGPGTRLTVL.

This clone was recorded a few times. This rearrangement joins TRBV19 to TRBJ2-2; a weak D match, TRBD2 (6 bases). The CDR3 has 18 amino acids. CDR1 and CDR2 (germline): LNHDA, SQIVND (reference sequence). V was clipped by 3 bases and J by 0 bases, with 17 bases between them. DNA of the CDR3: TGTGCCAGTAGTATTATTTCGAGCGGGTTCGCGAACACCGGGGAGCTGTTTTTT. Its protein product is CASSIISSGFANTGELFF.

The V call is TRBV6-5, the J call TRBJ1-1; 11 nucleotides match TRBD1. Trimming at V came to 6 bases and at J to 6 bases, leaving 3 bases not matched to a gene. The CDR3 runs 13 residues. Germline values: CDR1 MNHEY, CDR2 SVGAGI. CDR3 sequence: CASRWDRGAEAFF. In DNA form, the CDR3 reads TGTGCCAGCAGATGGGACAGGGGGGCTGAAGCTTTCTTT.

The chain is built from TRBV20-1 and TRBJ2-5; D may be TRBD2 (6 bases). CDR3 length: 11 residues. Per germline, CDR1 DFQATT and CDR2 SNEGSKA (reference sequence). Trimming stripped 3 bases from V and 5 bases from J, with 7 bases between. The CDR3 region is CSARGLETQYF. CDR3 DNA sequence: TGCAGTGCTAGGGGACTCGAGACCCAGTACTTC.

This clone has a handful of counts. The chain recombines TRBV3-1 (or the pseudogene TRBV3-2) with TRBJ2-7; possibly TRBD2 for D (6 bases). V gave up 4 bases and J gave up 10 bases, with 14 bases separating them. Germline CDR1 and CDR2: LGHDT and YNNKEL (reference sequence). CDR3 size: 12 residues. For the CDR3, the DNA is TGTGCCAGCAGCCTTTCGGGAGCCGAACAGTACTTC. Translated: CASSLSGAEQYF.

The chain is built from TRBV6-6 and TRBJ2-1; 12 nucleotides line up with TRBD2. Unmatched junction bases numbered 11, after V lost 6 bases and J lost 14 bases. CDR1 and CDR2 (germline): MNHNY, SVGAGI (reference sequence). This CDR3 contains 14 residues. In nucleotides, the CDR3 is TGTGCCAGCAGCTTAAGTCCGACTAGCGGGGGAGAGTTCTTC. Residues: CASSLSPTSGGEFF.

This clone was counted between two and nine times. The gene calls are TRBV3-1 (or the pseudogene TRBV3-2) and TRBJ2-1, with TRBD2 matching 14 bases. The V and J ends lost 9 bases and 4 bases, in that order; junction bases with no gene match: 2. CDR1 is LGHDT, CDR2 YNNKEL, per germline (reference sequence). This CDR3 is 14 amino acids long. The chain's CDR3 is CASGLAGGYNEQFF. CDR3 DNA: TGTGCCAGTGGACTAGCGGGGGGATACAATGAGCAGTTCTTC.

This chain joins TRBV7-9 and TRBJ1-1, with 9 bases identical to TRBD1. CDR3 length: 16 residues. CDR1 is SEHNR, CDR2 FQNEAQ, per germline (reference sequence). With 4 bases clipped from V and 1 base from J, the junction kept 7 bases outside the gene matches. DNA of the CDR3: TGTGCCAGCAGCTCCGGGACAGGGAGTGGGAACACTGAAGCTTTCTTT. Protein: CASSSGTGSGNTEAFF.

The CDR3 is CASSQDRNEAFF. The CDR3 DNA sequence: TGCGCCAGCAGCCAGGACAGGAATGAAGCTTTCTTT. J is TRBJ1-1 and V is TRBV5-1, with 7 bases aligning to TRBD1. CDR3 size: 12 residues. With V trimmed by 4 bases and J by 7 bases, 4 bases remained unmatched. CDR1 SGHRS and CDR2 YFSETQ come from the germline V gene. Combining the CDR3 with reference TRBV5-1 and TRBJ1-1 gives the whole variable domain KAGVTQTPRYLIKTRGQQVTLSCSPISGHRSVSWYQQTPGQGLQFLFEYFSETQRNKGNFPGRFSGRQFSNSRSEMNVSTLELGDSALYLCASSQDRNEAFFGQGTRLTVV.

V is TRBV5-1 and J is TRBJ2-5; 13 nucleotides agree with TRBD2. Trimming at V came to 4 bases and at J to 2 bases, leaving 2 bases not matched to a gene. The CDR3 spans 15 residues. Germline V gene lookup returns CDR1 SGHRS and CDR2 YFSETQ. The CDR3 loop is CASSRGLAGQETQYF. DNA of the CDR3: TGCGCCAGCAGCAGGGGACTAGCGGGGCAAGAGACCCAGTACTTC.

The chain uses TRBV6-5 and TRBJ1-5; D not resolved. V was pared by 7 bases and J by 0 bases, with 10 bases between. The CDR3 sequence is 14 residues long. Germline V CDR1 and CDR2: MNHEY, SVGAGI. The CDR3 is CASMKYSSNQPQHF. In nucleotides, the CDR3 is TGTGCCAGCATGAAGTACAGTAGCAATCAGCCCCAGCATTTT.

The chain links TRBV5-1 to TRBJ1-1, with 7 bases aligning to TRBD1. J gave up 2 bases and V 6 bases, and 7 bases lay outside the gene matches. The CDR3 consists of 14 residues. Per germline, CDR1 SGHRS and CDR2 YFSETQ. The DNA of the CDR3 is TGCGCCAGCATGATTGACAGGGTTAACACTGAAGCTTTCTTT. This encodes CASMIDRVNTEAFF.